This paragraph covers one T cell receptor (beta chain) sequence. This record comes from a study of cytomegalovirus exposure and HLA in healthy donors. The PCR ran on 60 Vbeta and 13 Jbeta primers. Libraries were prepared by immunoSEQ multiplex PCR; TCRdb keeps only in-frame clonotypes and omits some of them. Of roughly 100,000 clones in the sample, more than 65% are singletons; the top ten hold roughly 0.79%. The CDR3 is 15 residues long. In germline, CDR1 is SEHNR, CDR2 FQNEAQ (reference sequence). V lost 0 bases and J 8 bases, leaving 14 bases between the germline ends. J is TRBJ1-5 and V is TRBV7-9, with D possibly TRBD1 on 5 matching bases. The source is a boy aged 5 to 17 in good health and CMV-seronegative. The sequenced sample was PBMCs. The CDR3 nucleotides are TGTGCCAGCAGCTTAGCGGGAGGGGATATGGAGCCCCAGCATTTT. Translating gives CASSLAGGDMEPQHF. The full variable domain, with the rest looked up from reference TRBV7-9 and TRBJ1-5, is DTGVSQNPRHKITKRGQNVTFRCDPISEHNRLYWYRQTLGQGPEFLTYFQNEAQLEKSRLLSDRFSAERPKGSFSTLEIQRTEQGDSAMYLCASSLAGGDMEPQHFGDGTRLSIL.